Shown below are 26 T cell receptor beta chains from a single sample sequenced in a study of blood T cells in healthy people across ages. Then a second PCR, running roughly 7 to 11 cycles, was carried out with a sample-barcoded 5' primer and a J-beta primer mix. TCRdb called the 5' RACE reads again in MiXCR, with one record for every CDR3 protein. Of about 780,000 distinct CDR3 sequences in the sample, about half were seen once. Sequencing was performed on blood. The receptors originated from a man of 80 years or more in good health.

The chain couples TRBV27 to TRBJ2-7; 9 nucleotides agree with TRBD1. The CDR3 runs 14 residues. Germline V gene sequence: CDR1 MNHEY, CDR2 SMNVEV (reference sequence). Trimming cost V 8 bases and J 4 bases; bases outside gene matches: 9. The CDR3 loop reads CASARDRERYEQYF. The CDR3 DNA reads TGTGCCAGCGCTCGGGACAGGGAGAGATACGAGCAGTACTTC.

The chain combines TRBV20-1 with TRBJ2-1, with D possibly being TRBD1 or TRBD2 (7 bases each). Per the germline V gene, CDR1 is DFQATT and CDR2 is SNEGSKA (reference sequence). The CDR3 has 14 amino acids. Trimming pared 3 bases from V and 9 bases from J, leaving 18 bases between. The CDR3 here is CSASQGGARVEQFF. CDR3 nucleotides: TGCAGTGCTAGTCAGGGGGGGGCGCGAGTTGAGCAGTTCTTC.

The chain is built from TRBV19 and TRBJ1-4, with D maybe TRBD1 (5 bases). The CDR3 has 15 residues. Deletions cut 6 bases from V and 3 bases from J, with 14 bases between. Germline V lookup: CDR1 LNHDA, CDR2 SQIVND (reference sequence). The CDR3 sequence: CASSPTRQSNEKLFF. The CDR3 nucleotides are TGTGCCAGTAGCCCTACCCGACAGTCTAATGAAAAACTGTTTTTT.

This clonotype has ten or more counts. This chain links TRBV20-1 with TRBJ2-3; 14 nucleotides align to TRBD2. With 3 bases clipped from V and 6 bases from J, the junction kept 5 bases outside the gene matches. The germline V gene encodes CDR1 DFQATT and CDR2 SNEGSKA (reference sequence). The CDR3 has 15 residues. CDR3 region: CSASLGTSGSDTQYF. The CDR3 nucleotides read TGCAGTGCTAGTCTCGGGACTAGCGGGAGTGATACGCAGTATTTT.

This clonotype showed up just once. V gene TRBV21-1 combines with J gene TRBJ1-1; TRBD1 is the table's D call and was not checked against the DNA. TRBV21-1 is a recognized pseudogene. CDR3 length: 16 residues. Here the CDR3 reads CASSKDRGHGSTEAFF. CDR3 bases: TGTGCCAGCAGCAAAGATAGGGGGCATGGGTCCACTGAAGCTTTCTTT.

This clonotype was recorded a few times. One end of the junction fails to match germline, which may point to a read error. The chain employs TRBV7-6 and TRBJ2-5; D may be TRBD2 (6 bases). The germline CDR1 and CDR2 sequences are SGHVS and FNYEAQ. The CDR3 spans 16 residues. For the CDR3, the DNA is TGTGCCGGCAGCTTCGGTATTGGGGGAGGAGAAGAGACCCAGTACTTC. It translates to CAGSFGIGGGEETQYF. The full variable domain, completed using reference TRBV7-6 and TRBJ2-5, is GAGVSQSPRYKVTKRGQDVALRCDPISGHVSLYWYRQALGQGPEFLTYFNYEAQQDKSGLPNDRFSAERPEGSISTLTIQRTEQRDSAMYRCAGSFGIGGGEETQYFGPGTRLLVL.

The chain is built from TRBV29-1 and TRBJ2-5, with 11 bases that match TRBD2. The CDR3 extends over 15 amino acids. The V segment lost 6 bases and the J segment 11 bases; nucleotides outside the gene matches: 17. CDR1 is SQVTM, CDR2 ANQGSEA, per germline. CDR3 sequence reads: CSVATSGRGRNEQYF. In DNA, the CDR3 is TGCAGCGTCGCAACTAGCGGGAGAGGTAGGAATGAGCAGTACTTC.

In this sample, this clonotype turned up once. The chain carries TRBV20-1 and TRBJ2-5; D not resolved. From germline, CDR1 is DFQATT and CDR2 SNEGSKA (reference sequence). The CDR3 spans 11 residues. The germline V and J ends were trimmed by 5 bases and 7 bases, with 11 bases remaining between them. CDR3 sequence reads: CSAVGPWTQYF. In nucleotides, the CDR3 is TGCAGTGCTGTCGGGCCCTGGACCCAGTACTTC.

The chain recombines TRBV5-1 with TRBJ2-5; no reliable D call. The germline CDR1 and CDR2 sequences are SGHRS and YFSETQ. The V end was cut by 3 bases, the J end by 5 bases, with 11 bases between. The CDR3 extends over 13 amino acids. CDR3 sequence reads: CASSWASAETQYF. CDR3 DNA sequence: TGCGCCAGCAGCTGGGCCAGCGCCGAGACCCAGTACTTC. The whole variable domain, filled in from reference TRBV5-1 and TRBJ2-5, reads KAGVTQTPRYLIKTRGQQVTLSCSPISGHRSVSWYQQTPGQGLQFLFEYFSETQRNKGNFPGRFSGRQFSNSRSEMNVSTLELGDSALYLCASSWASAETQYFGPGTRLLVL.

The V call is TRBV11-2, the J call TRBJ2-1; D might be TRBD2 (6 bases). Near its end, the DNA agrees better with TRBJ2-7, so the J call may be wrong. The CDR3 loop spans 15 amino acids. Germline loops: CDR1 SGHAT, CDR2 FQNNGV. The CDR3 spells CASSLARELHNEQYF. CDR3 nucleotides: TGTGCCAGCAGCTTAGCCCGGGAGCTCCACAATGAGCAGTACTTC.

This chain joins TRBV12-3 or TRBV12-4 and TRBJ2-1, with D unresolved. This CDR3 region has 12 residues. Trimming shortened V by 8 bases and J by 3 bases, and 8 bases separated the two germline ends. CDR3 sequence: CASAEFYNEQFF. DNA for the CDR3: TGTGCCAGCGCCGAGTTCTACAATGAGCAGTTCTTC.

This clonotype was observed a few times. The J gene is TRBJ2-5, the V gene TRBV7-2; no definite D call. The V gene lost 5 bases and the J gene lost 1 base, with 11 bases spanning the gap. Germline V gives CDR1 SGHTA, CDR2 FQGNSA. The CDR3 contains 14 residues. The CDR3 reads CASSPRASQETQYF. The CDR3 DNA reads as TGTGCCAGCAGCCCTCGGGCCTCCCAAGAGACCCAGTACTTC. Full variable domain (missing parts from reference TRBV7-2 and TRBJ2-5): GAGVSQSPSNKVTEKGKDVELRCDPISGHTALYWYRQSLGQGLEFLIYFQGNSAPDKSGLPSDRFSAERTGGSVSTLTIQRTQQEDSAVYLCASSPRASQETQYFGPGTRLLVL.

This chain connects TRBV4-3 to TRBJ2-1; 11 nucleotides align to TRBD1. The length of the CDR3 is 17 residues. The ends lost 0 bases at V and 2 bases at J; junction bases unmatched: 3. Germline lookup yields CDR1 LGHNA and CDR2 YSLEER. CDR3 region: CASSQEPGQGAYNEQFF. The CDR3, as DNA: TGCGCCAGCAGCCAAGAACCGGGACAGGGGGCCTACAATGAGCAGTTCTTC.

This clonotype was recorded only once. The chain recombines TRBV10-3 with TRBJ2-1, with D possibly matching TRBD2 (6 bases). Germline V gene lookup returns CDR1 ENHRY and CDR2 SYGVKD. The CDR3 runs 16 residues. V lost 5 bases and J 10 bases, leaving 24 bases between the germline ends. The CDR3 spells CAISPGTLASSYEQFF. Here the CDR3 DNA reads TGTGCCATCAGTCCCGGGACTCTCGCGAGCTCCTACGAGCAGTTCTTC.

The rearrangement links TRBV5-1 to TRBJ2-6; 10 nucleotides line up with TRBD1. The ends lost 5 bases at V and 0 bases at J; junction bases unmatched: 11. Germline V gives CDR1 SGHRS, CDR2 YFSETQ. This CDR3 spans 19 amino acids. The CDR3 loop reads CASSRTGTGVLSGANVLTF. In nucleotides, the CDR3 is TGCGCCAGCAGTCGCACTGGGACAGGGGTCCTCTCTGGGGCCAACGTCCTGACTTTC.

V and J are TRBV6-6 and TRBJ2-7, with D perhaps matching TRBD2 (6 bases). The V end lost 2 bases, the J end lost 0 bases, and 11 bases lay between the germline ends. Germline V lookup: CDR1 MNHNY, CDR2 SVGAGI (reference sequence). The CDR3 totals 15 residues. CDR3 amino acids: CASSYDGGNSYEQYF. Written as DNA, the CDR3 is TGTGCCAGCAGTTACGACGGCGGGAACTCCTACGAGCAGTACTTC.

The V gene is TRBV5-1, the J gene TRBJ2-1; 8 bases align to TRBD1. The CDR3 extends over 15 amino acids. The ends lost 0 bases at V and 5 bases at J; junction bases unmatched: 4. Germline values: CDR1 SGHRS, CDR2 YFSETQ. In DNA, the CDR3 is TGCGCCAGCAGCTTGGGGACAGGGTCGAACAATGAGCAGTTCTTC. Its translation is CASSLGTGSNNEQFF.

The V gene is TRBV29-1, the J gene TRBJ2-7; maybe TRBD1 (7 bases). This CDR3 comprises 13 residues. Germline V gene sequence: CDR1 SQVTM, CDR2 ANQGSEA. Trimming shortened V by 3 bases and J by 4 bases, and 13 bases separated the two germline ends. As DNA, the CDR3 is TGCAGCGTTGACAGCTCAGGGGGGTACGAGCAGTACTTC. Translation gives CSVDSSGGYEQYF.

This clonotype appeared a few times. The rearrangement joins TRBV4-3 to TRBJ2-1, with TRBD2 identical over 7 bases. V gave up 1 base and J gave up 13 bases; unmatched junction bases: 10. The CDR3 has 14 amino acids. Germline assignment: CDR1 LGHNA and CDR2 YSLEER. The DNA for the CDR3 is TGCGCCAGCAGCCAAGGCGCGGCAGCGGGAAGACAGTTCTTC. It translates to CASSQGAAAGRQFF.

V and J are TRBV28 and TRBJ2-7, with no clear D. Deletions cut 0 bases from V and 2 bases from J, with 8 bases between. CDR1 MDHEN and CDR2 SYDVKM come from the germline V gene. This CDR3 is 14 amino acids long. The CDR3 coding sequence is TGTGCCAGCAGTTTATGGGCCAGTACCTACGAGCAGTACTTC. Amino acids: CASSLWASTYEQYF.

A few counts support this clonotype. The chain recombines TRBV20-1 with TRBJ2-1, with 11 bases aligning to TRBD2. J gave up 1 base and V 1 base, and 6 bases lay outside the gene matches. This CDR3 is 17 amino acids long. Germline CDR1 reads DFQATT; CDR2 reads SNEGSKA (reference sequence). The CDR3 here is CSARVAGGPRSYNEQFF. DNA for the CDR3: TGCAGTGCTAGAGTAGCGGGAGGGCCCAGGTCCTACAATGAGCAGTTCTTC.

The chain is built from TRBV7-9 and TRBJ2-7; possible D gene TRBD2, 6 bases. CDR3 size: 15 residues. From germline, CDR1 is SEHNR and CDR2 FQNEAQ (reference sequence). V shed 5 bases and J shed 3 bases, with 17 bases lying between them. DNA for the CDR3: TGTGCCAGCAGCAATTCGACTAGGAATTTCTACGAGCAGTACTTC. Residues: CASSNSTRNFYEQYF. Variable domain in full (rest from reference TRBV7-9 and TRBJ2-7): DTGVSQNPRHKITKRGQNVTFRCDPISEHNRLYWYRQTLGQGPEFLTYFQNEAQLEKSRLLSDRFSAERPKGSFSTLEIQRTEQGDSAMYLCASSNSTRNFYEQYFGPGTRLTVT.

V and J are TRBV27 and TRBJ2-2; 9 nucleotides line up with TRBD2. Trimming removed 5 bases from V and 3 bases from J; junction bases left unmatched: 7. Germline V CDR1 and CDR2: MNHEY, SMNVEV (reference sequence). The CDR3 spans 16 residues. In nucleotides, the CDR3 is TGTGCCAGCAGTCCGGGACTAGCAGCGGACACCGGGGAGCTGTTTTTT. Translating it yields CASSPGLAADTGELFF.

This chain links TRBV20-1 with TRBJ2-3; D might be TRBD1 (6 bases). The CDR3 runs 13 residues. CDR1 and CDR2 (germline): DFQATT, SNEGSKA (reference sequence). Trimming stripped 5 bases from V and 3 bases from J, with 12 bases between. CDR3 bases: TGCAGTGCTTCGACAGGAGGTACAGATACGCAGTATTTT. Its translation: CSASTGGTDTQYF.

The chain employs TRBV20-1 and TRBJ2-1, with 10 positions matching TRBD2. The V gene end was trimmed by 3 bases and the J gene end by 5 bases; junction bases not matched to a gene: 13. The CDR3 extends over 17 amino acids. Germline lookup yields CDR1 DFQATT and CDR2 SNEGSKA (reference sequence). CDR3 in amino acids: CSASSHLTSGVNNEQFF. CDR3 DNA sequence: TGCAGTGCTAGCAGCCATCTAACTAGCGGGGTGAACAATGAGCAGTTCTTC.

This clonotype was observed a few times. V gene TRBV28 combines with J gene TRBJ2-7; tentative D call: TRBD1 (5 bases). The CDR3 contains 13 residues. V shed 8 bases and J shed 2 bases, with 13 bases lying between them. Germline-derived CDR1 and CDR2 are MDHEN and SYDVKM. In DNA, the CDR3 is TGTGCCAGCGGGGCTTCCCGTCCCTACGAGCAGTACTTC. Translating gives CASGASRPYEQYF.